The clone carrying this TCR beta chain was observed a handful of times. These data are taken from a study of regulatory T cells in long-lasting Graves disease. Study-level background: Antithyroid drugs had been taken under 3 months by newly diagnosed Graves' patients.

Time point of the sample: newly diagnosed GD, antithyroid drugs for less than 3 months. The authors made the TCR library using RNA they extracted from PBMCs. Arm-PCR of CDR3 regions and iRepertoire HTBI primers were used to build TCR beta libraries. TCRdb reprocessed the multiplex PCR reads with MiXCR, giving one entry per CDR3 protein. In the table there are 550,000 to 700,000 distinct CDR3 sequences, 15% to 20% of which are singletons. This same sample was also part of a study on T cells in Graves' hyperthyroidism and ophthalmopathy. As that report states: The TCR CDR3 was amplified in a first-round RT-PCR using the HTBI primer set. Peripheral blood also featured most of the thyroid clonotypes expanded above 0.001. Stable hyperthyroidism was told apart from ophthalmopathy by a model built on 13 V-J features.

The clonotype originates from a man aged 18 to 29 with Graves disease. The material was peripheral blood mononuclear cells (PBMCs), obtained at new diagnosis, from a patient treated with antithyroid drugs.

CDR3 residues: CASSPTAGGGYGYTF. DNA for the CDR3: TGTGCCAGCAGCCCTACGGCGGGGGGGGGCTATGGCTACACCTTC. The chain employs TRBV12-3 or TRBV12-4 and TRBJ1-2; D perhaps matches TRBD1 (5 bases). The germline V and J ends were trimmed by 6 bases and 4 bases, with 18 bases remaining between them. The CDR3 sequence is 15 residues long.